The 21 T cell receptor beta chains reported below all come from one sample, sequenced in a study of Graves' ophthalmopathy and Graves' hyperthyroidism. RNA transcripts provided the template for amplifying TCR beta CDR3 regions. The workflow started with a first-round RT-PCR run with HTBI primers and then moved on to a second-round multiplex PCR. TCRdb reprocessed the multiplex PCR reads with MiXCR, giving one entry per CDR3 protein. The table lists about 740,000 distinct CDR3 sequences, roughly 41% of them singletons. Sequenced material: peripheral blood. The source is an adult man with Graves' ophthalmopathy.

This rearrangement joins TRBV2 to TRBJ2-2; possibly TRBD1 or TRBD2 for D (5 bases each). With 5 bases removed from V and 1 base from J, the gap between germline ends came to 11 bases. The CDR3 runs to 15 residues. From germline, CDR1 is SNHLY and CDR2 FYNNEI. The CDR3 spells CASSYGAGNTGELFF. The DNA of the CDR3 is TGTGCCAGCAGTTACGGGGCAGGGAACACCGGGGAGCTGTTTTTT. Supplemented by reference TRBV2 and TRBJ2-2, the full variable domain reads EPEVTQTPSHQVTQMGQEVILRCVPISNHLYFYWYRQILGQKVEFLVSFYNNEISEKSEIFDDQFSVERPDGSNFTLKIRSTKLEDSAMYFCASSYGAGNTGELFFGEGSRLTVL.

Comments on this clonotype: No conserved phenylalanine or tryptophan is present at the end of the CDR3, so a read error is the likely explanation. The chain combines TRBV6-4 with TRBJ1-1, with 9 bases lining up with TRBD1. The CDR3 is made up of 15 amino acids. Germline assignment: CDR1 MRHNA and CDR2 SNTAGT. V gave up 6 bases and J gave up 0 bases; unmatched junction bases: 5. The CDR3 region is CASSPTGGLNTEAFL. CDR3 DNA: TGTGCCAGCAGCCCAACAGGGGGCCTGAACACTGAAGCTTTCCTT.

This clonotype was recorded many times. The chain employs TRBV7-9 and TRBJ2-5, with a possible D match to TRBD2 (6 bases). The germline gives CDR1 SEHNR, CDR2 FQNEAQ (reference sequence). The CDR3 runs 14 residues. Trimming took 3 bases from V and 5 from J, leaving 13 bases between them. The DNA for the CDR3 is TGTGCCAGCAGCTTGCGGGGACTTTGGGAGACCCAGTACTTC. Its translation is CASSLRGLWETQYF.

Regarding this clonotype: An end of the junction differs from the germline gene, which may be a read error. This rearrangement joins TRBV2 to TRBJ1-1; the match to TRBD1 covers 7 bases. The CDR3 totals 14 residues. CDR1 SNHLY and CDR2 FYNNEI come from the germline V gene. CDR3 residues: CASGRGTVHTEALF. The CDR3 nucleotides read TGTGCCAGCGGTCGGGGGACAGTACACACTGAAGCTTTGTTT.

The V call is TRBV29-1, the J call TRBJ2-5, with 12 nucleotides matching TRBD1. The CDR3 is 14 residues long. CDR1 is SQVTM, CDR2 ANQGSEA, per germline. The junction had 7 bases not matched to a gene; V was cut back by 6 bases and J by 5 bases. CDR3 nucleotide sequence: TGCAGCGTCGGGACAGGGGGCGAAGGGGAGACCCAGTACTTC. This translates into CSVGTGGEGETQYF. The variable domain in full, completed from reference TRBV29-1 and TRBJ2-5, reads SAVISQKPSRDICQRGTSLTIQCQVDSQVTMMFWYRQQPGQSLTLIATANQGSEATYESGFVIDKFPISRPNLTFSTLTVSNMSPEDSSIYLCSVGTGGEGETQYFGPGTRLLVL.

The chain joins TRBV20-1 to TRBJ1-1; TRBD1 agrees at 11 bases. J was trimmed by 6 bases and V by 3 bases; bases with no gene match: 9. This CDR3 contains 15 residues. Germline V gives CDR1 DFQATT, CDR2 SNEGSKA (reference sequence). The CDR3 region is CSASPGQGVWAEAFF. The CDR3 DNA is TGCAGTGCTAGCCCGGGACAGGGGGTTTGGGCTGAAGCTTTCTTT.

This clonotype was counted many times. The V call is TRBV7-2, the J call TRBJ2-7, with 10 bases that match TRBD2. CDR1 and CDR2 from the germline V gene are SGHTA and FQGNSA. The CDR3 sequence is 15 residues long. V was clipped by 4 bases and J by 0 bases; unmatched bases: 3. As DNA, the CDR3 is TGTGCCAGCAGCTCCGGACTAGCGGTCTCCTACGAGCAGTACTTC. Translation: CASSSGLAVSYEQYF.

This clonotype was counted at least ten times. The V gene is TRBV7-2, the J gene TRBJ2-7; 11 bases agree with TRBD2. The CDR3 length is 13 residues. V shed 8 bases, J shed 5 bases, and the junction held 5 bases outside the gene matches. Germline V CDR1 and CDR2: SGHTA, FQGNSA. The CDR3 sequence: CASQTSGTHEQYF. In DNA form, the CDR3 reads TGTGCCAGCCAGACTAGCGGGACCCACGAGCAGTACTTC.

Of note for this clonotype: A much larger clone sits a single nucleotide away, making a read error possible. The chain is built from TRBV11-1 and TRBJ1-1, with D unresolved. Germline CDR1 and CDR2: SGHAT and FQDESV (reference sequence). V was cut by 4 bases and J by 11 bases, with 17 bases left in between. This CDR3 is built from 13 residues. The DNA of the CDR3 is TGTGCCAGCAGCTCAGCGCAACGGAGAGACGCTTTCTTT. Protein: CASSSAQRRDAFF.

In regard to this clonotype: The junction departs from germline at one end; a sequencing error may be responsible. This chain uses TRBV7-2 with TRBJ2-7; 8 bases match TRBD1. The CDR3 extends over 14 amino acids. CDR1 is SGHTA and CDR2 is FQGNSA in the germline V gene. The CDR3 loop reads CASSRTGYPYELYF. DNA of the CDR3: TGCGCCAGCAGCCGGACAGGGTACCCCTACGAGCTGTACTTC.

In this sample, this clonotype turned up a few times. The J gene is TRBJ2-7, the V gene TRBV12-3 or TRBV12-4; no definite D call. This CDR3 is built from 15 residues. With 6 bases removed from V and 7 bases from J, the gap between germline ends came to 22 bases. The DNA of the CDR3 is TGTGCCAGCAGCCAAGTAGCCAGCGAAGAGGAGGAGCAGTACTTC. Translated, it gives CASSQVASEEEEQYF.

Only a few counts were recorded for this clonotype. V gene TRBV7-9 combines with J gene TRBJ1-2; D unresolved. This CDR3 is 14 amino acids long. Germline assignment: CDR1 SEHNR and CDR2 FQNEAQ (reference sequence). The V and J ends lost 5 bases and 2 bases respectively, with 12 bases between them. Here the CDR3 reads CASSPPTANYGYTF. In DNA, the CDR3 is TGTGCCAGCAGCCCACCGACCGCCAACTATGGCTACACCTTC.

The gene calls are TRBV25-1 and TRBJ2-2, with 10 nucleotides matching TRBD2. The length of the CDR3 is 17 residues. Germline values: CDR1 MGHDK, CDR2 SYGVNS. V shed 6 bases and J 5 bases; nucleotides not matched to a gene: 12. The CDR3 reads CASSLGLAGVRTGELFF. DNA of the CDR3: TGTGCCAGCAGCTTGGGGCTAGCGGGAGTACGTACCGGGGAGCTGTTTTTT.

The chain employs TRBV19 and TRBJ1-4; D is perhaps TRBD1 (6 bases). V lost 6 bases and J 0 bases, leaving 20 bases between the germline ends. Germline loops: CDR1 LNHDA, CDR2 SQIVND (reference sequence). The CDR3 has 18 residues. The CDR3 reads CASSHSRTDLATNEKLFF. CDR3 DNA sequence: TGTGCCAGTAGCCATTCCCGGACAGACCTTGCAACTAATGAAAAACTGTTTTTT.

The rearrangement uses TRBV29-1 and TRBJ2-5; D perhaps matches TRBD2 (6 bases). CDR3 length: 11 amino acids. The V end lost 4 bases, the J end lost 5 bases, and 8 bases lay between the germline ends. CDR1 and CDR2 (germline): SQVTM, ANQGSEA. The CDR3 reads CSVGSGETQYF. As DNA, the CDR3 is TGCAGCGTTGGAAGCGGGGAGACCCAGTACTTC.

Ten or more counts support this clonotype. Written as DNA, the CDR3 is TGTGCCACCAGTGATTCGGCAGGATCCTACGAGCAGTACTTC. This sequence encodes CATSDSAGSYEQYF. This chain joins TRBV24-1 and TRBJ2-7; no clear D. CDR1 is KGHDR, CDR2 SFDVKD, per germline. The CDR3 spans 14 residues. Trimming took off 2 bases at V and 1 base at J, with 8 bases between the two ends.

The J gene is TRBJ2-5, the V gene TRBV25-1; 7 bases map to TRBD1. V lost 3 bases, J lost 4 bases, and 8 bases stayed unmatched. CDR1 and CDR2 from the germline V gene are MGHDK and SYGVNS. This CDR3 region has 15 residues. The CDR3 region is CASSDGQVGGETQYF. The CDR3 nucleotides are TGTGCCAGCAGTGACGGACAGGTGGGCGGAGAGACCCAGTACTTC.

Concerning this clonotype itself: This may come from a read error, since a much larger clone is one base off. This rearrangement joins TRBV25-1 to TRBJ1-1, with 12 bases aligning to TRBD1. V shed 6 bases, J shed 8 bases, and the junction held 4 bases outside the gene matches. Per the germline V gene, CDR1 is MGHDK and CDR2 is SYGVNS. This CDR3 is built from 13 residues. CDR3 coding DNA: TGTGCCAGCAGCGCCGGGACAGGGGGCGAAGCTTTCTTT. Its translation is CASSAGTGGEAFF.

The chain recombines TRBV15 with TRBJ2-2; 9 bases agree with TRBD1. The V gene's germline CDR1 is LNHNV and CDR2 YYDKDF (reference sequence). V trimming: 1 base; J trimming: 4 bases; junction bases outside the gene matches: 7. This CDR3 has 17 amino acids. In DNA form, the CDR3 reads TGTGCCACCAGCAGAGCGCCGGGACAGGGCTTCACCGGGGAGCTGTTTTTT. This encodes CATSRAPGQGFTGELFF. The full variable domain, in which reference TRBV15 and TRBJ2-2 provide the parts outside the CDR3, is DAMVIQNPRYQVTQFGKPVTLSCSQTLNHNVMYWYQQKSSQAPKLLFHYYDKDFNNEADTPDNFQSRRPNTSFCFLDIRSPGLGDTAMYLCATSRAPGQGFTGELFFGEGSRLTVL.

The V call is TRBV10-3, the J call TRBJ1-3; no definite D call. The CDR3 is made up of 12 amino acids. In germline, CDR1 is ENHRY, CDR2 SYGVKD. The V gene lost 10 bases and the J gene lost 8 bases, with 15 bases spanning the gap. CDR3 protein: CASSDSLDTIYF. CDR3 DNA: TGTGCCAGCTCCGACTCTCTAGACACCATATATTTT.

The V and J genes are TRBV19 and TRBJ1-2; no firm D call. The germline V gene has CDR1 LNHDA and CDR2 SQIVND (reference sequence). The CDR3 consists of 13 residues. Trimming cost V 3 bases and J 8 bases, with 13 bases left between them. For the CDR3, the DNA is TGTGCCAGTAGTATCTACCAGGCGGCCGGCTACACCTTC. Residues: CASSIYQAAGYTF.